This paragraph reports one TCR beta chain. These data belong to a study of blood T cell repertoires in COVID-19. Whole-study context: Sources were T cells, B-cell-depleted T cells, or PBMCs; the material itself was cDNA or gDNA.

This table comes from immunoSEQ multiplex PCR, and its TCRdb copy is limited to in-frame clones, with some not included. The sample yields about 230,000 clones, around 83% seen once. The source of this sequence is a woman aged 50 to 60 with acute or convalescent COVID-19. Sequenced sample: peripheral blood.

The CDR3 DNA reads as TGCGCCAGCTCCAGGGGGGATTTAGAATCGGGAGGCTACACCTTC. This encodes CASSRGDLESGGYTF. This chain connects TRBV5-1 to TRBJ1-2; 7 nucleotides line up with TRBD1. V lost 7 bases and J lost 8; bases outside the gene matches: 17. The CDR3 sequence is 15 residues long. Germline V gene lookup returns CDR1 SGHRS and CDR2 YFSETQ.